These T cell receptor beta chains were read from a single sample in a study of blood T cell repertoires in COVID-19. TCRdb keeps only in-frame clones here, not all; method: immunoSEQ multiplex PCR. The sample comprises 120,000 to 150,000 clones, 70% to 90% of which are singletons, and roughly 8% rests with the top ten. The sequenced sample consisted of peripheral blood. These receptors came from a woman in her sixties or seventies with acute or convalescent COVID-19. The CDR3 runs from the conserved cysteine through the conserved F or W. A D gene is named only where the DNA matches it firmly. Not every row has a clone size; where given, it reads once, few, many or a size class.

CDR3 DNA,CDR3 protein,D gene,V gene,J gene,clone size
TGCGCCAGCAGCTTGAGGGCACGGGGGGGCCGACTTAGCACAGATACGCAGTATTTT,CASSLRARGGRLSTDTQYF,TRBD2,TRBV5-1,TRBJ2-3,-
TGTGCCTGGAGTGTACGTGTAGCGGAGCCTGGGCAGTTCTTC,CAWSVRVAEPGQFF,-,TRBV30,TRBJ2-1,-
TGTGCCAGCAGCCAAGATTTCGACGGGATTCGCGGGCAGTACTTC,CASSQDFDGIRGQYF,-,TRBV4-2,TRBJ2-7,-
TGTGCCAGTAGTCCCCGAAAGGGAGGGTTATACGAGCAGTACTTC,CASSPRKGGLYEQYF,TRBD2,TRBV19,TRBJ2-7,-
TGTGCCAGCAGTCCGCCTGGGGGGGGCGGCTACGAGCAGTACTTC,CASSPPGGGGYEQYF,-,TRBV28,TRBJ2-7,few
TGCGCCAGCAGCTCAGGGGGACGTGACGAGCAGTACTTC,CASSSGGRDEQYF,TRBD1,TRBV5-1,TRBJ2-7,once
TGTGCCAGTTCGGACAGGCCGCCAGACACCATATATTTT,CASSDRPPDTIYF,TRBD1,TRBV19,TRBJ1-3,-
TGTGCCAGCAGTTACTCTGGGGGAGGCACTGAAGCTTTCTTT,CASSYSGGGTEAFF,-,TRBV6-2/TRBV6-3,TRBJ1-1,-
TGTGCCAGCAGTGAAAGGCAGGGCCGGGAAGCTTTCTTT,CASSERQGREAFF,-,TRBV2,TRBJ1-1,few
TGTGCCAGCAGTTTATACCGGGACAGCCACTCCTACGAGCAGTACTTC,CASSLYRDSHSYEQYF,TRBD1,TRBV28,TRBJ2-7,-
TGTGCCAGCAGCAAAGTTGGGACAGGGGGTCTTTCGGAGACCCAGTACTTC,CASSKVGTGGLSETQYF,-,TRBV21-1,TRBJ2-5,-
TGTGCCAGCAGCACCTCCAGTGACACTGAAGCTTTCTTT,CASSTSSDTEAFF,-,TRBV9,TRBJ1-1,-
TGTGCCAGCAGCTTAAGACTAGCGGGGGGAAGAGATGAGCAGTTCTTC,CASSLRLAGGRDEQFF,TRBD2,TRBV11-2,TRBJ2-1,once
TGTGCCAGCAGTGACTCGGGAGAGACTAACGAGCAGTACTTC,CASSDSGETNEQYF,-,TRBV6-4,TRBJ2-7,-
TGCGCCAGCAGCTTAGGGCACAGGGACTATGGCTACACCTTC,CASSLGHRDYGYTF,-,TRBV5-1,TRBJ1-2,-
TGTGCCAGCAGCTTAGCAGCCATTTCGGACACTGAAGCTTTCTTT,CASSLAAISDTEAFF,-,TRBV7-9,TRBJ1-1,-
TGTGCCTGGAGTAGGGGGCCGGATCAGCCCCAGCATTTT,CAWSRGPDQPQHF,TRBD1,TRBV30,TRBJ1-5,-
TGTGCCAGCAGTTACAGGGACAGAAGTCATGGCTACACCTTC,CASSYRDRSHGYTF,TRBD1,TRBV6-5,TRBJ1-2,-
TGTGCCAGCAGCCAAGGACAGGCTTACTATGGCTACACCTTC,CASSQGQAYYGYTF,-,TRBV14,TRBJ1-2,-
TGTGCCAGTAGTATAGTTCACAGGGGGATGAACACTGAAGCTTTCTTT,CASSIVHRGMNTEAFF,TRBD1,TRBV19,TRBJ1-1,-
TGTGCCAGTAGTATTAGGGGGGGCGATGAGCAGTTCTTC,CASSIRGGDEQFF,-,TRBV19,TRBJ2-1,-
TGTGCCAGCAGTCCAGGACTAGCGGGGGGCGAGACCCAGTACTTC,CASSPGLAGGETQYF,TRBD2,TRBV28,TRBJ2-5,-
TGTGCCAGCAGTTTCACAGGCGACTACGAGCAGTACTTC,CASSFTGDYEQYF,-,TRBV12-3/TRBV12-4,TRBJ2-7,-
TGTGCCAGCTCAATAAGACAGGGGCTCTACGAGCAGTACTTC,CASSIRQGLYEQYF,TRBD1,TRBV18,TRBJ2-7,-
TGTGCCAGCGGGAGGGGGGGTGGCTATGGCTACACCTTC,CASGRGGGYGYTF,-,TRBV12-3/TRBV12-4,TRBJ1-2,-
TGTGCCAGCACCCCTGGCCAGGGCCGGGCTGGGGCCAACGTCCTGACTTTC,CASTPGQGRAGANVLTF,-,TRBV2,TRBJ2-6,-
TGTGCCAGCAGCGTCACGGGGAGCTCCTACAATGAGCAGTTCTTC,CASSVTGSSYNEQFF,-,TRBV9,TRBJ2-1,-
TGTGCCAGCAGTGAATATATGGGGGCACGAGGCTCTGGAAACACCATATATTTT,CASSEYMGARGSGNTIYF,-,TRBV25-1,TRBJ1-3,few
TGTGCCAGCAGTTTAGGCGGCGGTAACTATGGCTACACCTTC,CASSLGGGNYGYTF,-,TRBV28,TRBJ1-2,-
TGTGCCAGCAGCCAAGGAAATGAGGGTCCCGAGACCCAGTACTTC,CASSQGNEGPETQYF,-,TRBV3-1/TRBV3-2,TRBJ2-5,once
TGTGCCAGCAGTTTATGGTACAGAGAAGCTTTCTTT,CASSLWYREAFF,-,TRBV28,TRBJ1-1,once
TGTGCCAGCAGCTCCGTCGGGACATCCTTATACGAGCAGTACTTC,CASSSVGTSLYEQYF,-,TRBV7-2,TRBJ2-7,-
TGCGCCAGCAGTGTCCTAAGCGGGGGAGCCAAGTTGGGGGAGCTGTTTTTT,CASSVLSGGAKLGELFF,TRBD2,TRBV10-2,TRBJ2-2,few
TGTGCCAGTAGTATCGCACAGACCCAGAACACTGAAGCTTTCTTT,CASSIAQTQNTEAFF,-,TRBV19,TRBJ1-1,-
TGTGCCAGCTCACCACCGATTCACGAGCCCTCCTACGAGCAGTACTTC,CASSPPIHEPSYEQYF,-,TRBV18,TRBJ2-7,many
TGTGCCAGCAGTGAAAACTCGGGGTTCACCCCAGGATCACCCCTCCACTTT,CASSENSGFTPGSPLHF,-,TRBV25-1,TRBJ1-6,once
TGTGCCAGCAGCTTGGTAGGTCTAGCGGGACACAATGAGCAGTTCTTC,CASSLVGLAGHNEQFF,TRBD2,TRBV5-6,TRBJ2-1,-
TGTGCCAGCAGTGACTCGACAGGAGAGCAGTACTTC,CASSDSTGEQYF,-,TRBV6-4,TRBJ2-7,-
TGTGCCAGCAGTTTATTGGCGGGGGAGCCCAAAAGCATTCAGTACTTC,CASSLLAGEPKSIQYF,TRBD2,TRBV28,TRBJ2-4,-
TGTGCCTGGGGGAGACAGGGAACTGAAGCTTTCTTT,CAWGRQGTEAFF,TRBD1,TRBV30,TRBJ1-1,-
TGTGCCAGCAGCCAAGTCTCGGACAGCTCCTACGAGCAGTACTTC,CASSQVSDSSYEQYF,-,TRBV3-1/TRBV3-2,TRBJ2-7,-
TGTGCCAGTAGTATAAACAGGGGGGGGAACACTGAAGCTTTCTTT,CASSINRGGNTEAFF,TRBD1,TRBV19,TRBJ1-1,few
TGTGCCAGCAGTTTATGGACAGGGGCAGGGGAGACCCAGTACTTC,CASSLWTGAGETQYF,TRBD1,TRBV27,TRBJ2-5,-